One sample yielded the 15 T cell receptor beta chains listed below, sequenced in a study of a mutant IDH1 vaccine in newly diagnosed glioma. Time point of the sample: week 35, safety follow-up. Doses of 300 ug of mutant IDH1 20-mer peptide were given with topical imiquimod. Libraries were prepared by immunoSEQ multiplex PCR; TCRdb keeps only in-frame clonotypes and omits some of them. Among tens of thousands of clones listed, 70% to 90% were seen once. No antigen is known for these receptors. Sequenced here: PBMCs, sampled from a glioma patient whose treatment included an IDH1 peptide vaccine. The receptors shown here come from a man aged 25 to 40 with glioma.

This clone was observed a single time. The chain combines TRBV28 with TRBJ2-7, with 9 bases matching TRBD1. Germline loops: CDR1 MDHEN, CDR2 SYDVKM. After removal of 8 bases from V and 6 bases from J, the junction contained 5 bases not matched to a gene. This CDR3 spans 12 amino acids. The CDR3 sequence: CASESTGGEQYF. The CDR3 DNA follows: TGTGCCAGCGAATCGACAGGGGGCGAGCAGTACTTC.

This rearrangement joins TRBV4-1 to TRBJ1-6; 8 bases fit TRBD1. Germline loops: CDR1 MGHRA, CDR2 YSYEKL. This CDR3 is 18 amino acids long. With V trimmed by 2 bases and J by 9 bases, 15 bases remained unmatched. CDR3 sequence (DNA): TGCGCCAGCAGCCAATACGAACCCCGGACAGGGAGTGCTTCACCCCTCCACTTT. This encodes CASSQYEPRTGSASPLHF.

In this sample, this clone turned up once. This rearrangement joins TRBV5-4 to TRBJ2-2; TRBD2 matches 10 bases. The CDR3 spans 16 residues. The germline CDR1 and CDR2 sequences are SGHNT and YYREEE (reference sequence). Trimming cost V 1 base and J 7 bases; bases outside gene matches: 7. CDR3 sequence reads: CASSLNRLAGGGELFF. CDR3 sequence (DNA): TGTGCCAGCAGCTTGAATCGACTAGCGGGCGGCGGGGAGCTGTTTTTT.

The chain recombines TRBV27 with TRBJ2-2; TRBD1 matches 8 bases. Germline values: CDR1 MNHEY, CDR2 SMNVEV (reference sequence). The CDR3 has 16 amino acids. V lost 6 bases to trimming and J lost 5 bases; unmatched junction nucleotides: 11. The CDR3 sequence is CASRTTGDRWTGELFF. CDR3 DNA sequence: TGTGCCAGCAGAACGACAGGGGATAGGTGGACCGGGGAGCTGTTTTTT.

This chain connects TRBV5-1 to TRBJ2-1; 10 bases align to TRBD2. With V trimmed by 1 base and J by 7 bases, 5 bases remained unmatched. Germline V CDR1 and CDR2: SGHRS, YFSETQ. The CDR3 is 15 residues long. CDR3 region: CASSLYPAGGNEQFF. The CDR3 DNA reads as TGCGCCAGCAGCTTGTATCCAGCGGGAGGGAATGAGCAGTTCTTC.

This clone was seen a few times. The V and J genes are TRBV2 and TRBJ1-2; unclear D gene. Looked up from germline, CDR1 is SNHLY and CDR2 is FYNNEI. V lost 8 bases, J lost 7 bases, and 17 bases lay in between. The CDR3 loop spans 13 amino acids. The CDR3 loop is CASSMWEKSGYTF. For the CDR3, the DNA is TGTGCCAGCTCTATGTGGGAGAAGAGTGGCTACACCTTC.

This chain links TRBV18 with TRBJ2-1; 12 bases agree with TRBD2. With V trimmed by 0 bases and J by 8 bases, 5 bases remained unmatched. Germline loops: CDR1 KGHSH, CDR2 LQKENI. CDR3 length equals 16 residues. CDR3 coding DNA: TGTGCCAGCTCACCACCGCTAGCGGGGGGGACCTATGAGCAGTTCTTC. Its protein is CASSPPLAGGTYEQFF.

V gene TRBV28 combines with J gene TRBJ1-1, with D uncertain. Germline CDR1 and CDR2: MDHEN and SYDVKM. CDR3 length: 12 amino acids. V was pared by 8 bases and J by 5 bases, with 12 bases between. The CDR3: CASSTRGTEAFF. The CDR3 DNA is TGTGCCAGCTCCACCAGAGGAACTGAAGCTTTCTTT.

DNA of the CDR3: TGCGCCAGCAGCCGCACCAGGGACAGTCAGCCCCAGCATTTT. Translation: CASSRTRDSQPQHF. The chain couples TRBV4-1 to TRBJ1-5, with 7 bases identical to TRBD1. Trimming at V came to 4 bases and at J to 6 bases, leaving 6 bases not matched to a gene. From germline, CDR1 is MGHRA and CDR2 YSYEKL. The CDR3 spans 14 residues.

V usage is TRBV7-6 and J usage is TRBJ1-1, with TRBD1 identical over 10 bases. V shed 1 base and J 1 base; nucleotides not matched to a gene: 0. CDR1 is SGHVS and CDR2 is FNYEAQ in the germline V gene. The CDR3 covers 15 residues. The CDR3 nucleotides read TGTGCCAGCAGCTTAGGGGACAGGGGGAACACTGAAGCTTTCTTT. This codes for CASSLGDRGNTEAFF.

The chain carries TRBV9 and TRBJ2-3; D possibly corresponds to TRBD2 (6 bases). Germline V gene sequence: CDR1 SGDLS, CDR2 YYNGEE. This CDR3 has 18 amino acids. V was cut by 0 bases and J by 4 bases, with 21 bases left in between. DNA for the CDR3: TGTGCCAGCAGCGTAGCTGGATGGGGGGTCTCATCCGCAGATACGCAGTATTTT. Encoded protein: CASSVAGWGVSSADTQYF.

The chain employs TRBV7-9 and TRBJ1-2; D gene ambiguous. Trimming left V 1 base short and J 4 bases short, with 10 bases between. Germline loops: CDR1 SEHNR, CDR2 FQNEAQ (reference sequence). CDR3 size: 14 residues. CDR3 in DNA: TGTGCCAGCAGCTTAGGCGTAGAAACCTATGGCTACACCTTC. It translates to CASSLGVETYGYTF.

The chain employs TRBV27 and TRBJ1-2, with D uncertain. The germline CDR1 and CDR2 sequences are MNHEY and SMNVEV (reference sequence). The CDR3 is made up of 15 amino acids. V was clipped by 5 bases and J by 5 bases, with 18 bases between them. For the CDR3, the DNA is TGTGCCAGCAGTCCTATCGGTACGGGAAAGTATGGCTACACCTTC. Its protein is CASSPIGTGKYGYTF.

V and J are TRBV9 and TRBJ1-2; D might be TRBD1 (5 bases). The CDR3 extends over 14 amino acids. Germline CDR1 reads SGDLS; CDR2 reads YYNGEE. Trimming pared 4 bases from V and 3 bases from J, leaving 13 bases between. The CDR3 DNA is TGTGCCAGCAGCCCAGGCGGGGGTGACTATGGCTACACCTTC. It specifies CASSPGGGDYGYTF.

The V call is TRBV6-6, the J call TRBJ1-5; the D gene is possibly TRBD1 (5 bases). The CDR3 spans 14 residues. V was trimmed by 4 bases and J by 9 bases, leaving 16 bases between them. The germline V gene encodes CDR1 MNHNY and CDR2 SVGAGI (reference sequence). The CDR3 DNA reads as TGTGCCAGCAGTTCGAACAGGCCCCAGAGGCCCCAGCATTTT. This gives the protein CASSSNRPQRPQHF.